Shown below are 19 T cell receptor beta chains from a single sample sequenced in a study of chemoradiotherapy in HPV16-positive cancers. Generated by immunoSEQ multiplex PCR, the TCRdb table keeps only in-frame clones and is missing some. The sample lists some 11,000 clones; 65% to 75% were seen once. This material was obtained from a patient who underwent chemoradiotherapy. These receptor sequences come from a human donor with HPV-associated anogenital cancer.

V usage is TRBV6-6 and J usage is TRBJ1-5; weak D call: TRBD1 (5 bases). The CDR3 runs to 14 residues. Germline-derived CDR1 and CDR2 are MNHNY and SVGAGI (reference sequence). V lost 11 bases and J 4 bases, leaving 18 bases between the germline ends. The CDR3 coding sequence is TGTGCCGGAGGGGTTGGGGGGTGGAATCAGCCCCAGCATTTT. Residues: CAGGVGGWNQPQHF.

The chain recombines TRBV4-3 with TRBJ2-1; 11 bases are shared with TRBD2. Trimming cost V 0 bases and J 8 bases; bases outside gene matches: 12. Per germline, CDR1 LGHNA and CDR2 YSLEER. This CDR3 contains 18 residues. As DNA, the CDR3 is TGCGCCAGCAGCCAAGACCCTCCTAGCGGGAGGACTACGGATGAGCAGTTCTTC. Protein: CASSQDPPSGRTTDEQFF.

The chain combines TRBV5-6 with TRBJ1-5; possible D gene TRBD1, 5 bases. The CDR3 is 13 amino acids. Germline V gives CDR1 SGHDT, CDR2 YYEEEE. Trimming removed 2 bases at V and 6 bases at J, with 9 bases between. The CDR3 spells CASSFGRGQPQHF. CDR3 sequence (DNA): TGTGCCAGCAGCTTTGGGAGGGGTCAGCCCCAGCATTTT.

J is TRBJ2-5 and V is TRBV29-1, with no clear D. V dropped 3 bases and J dropped 2 bases, with 7 bases sitting between them. Germline V gives CDR1 SQVTM, CDR2 ANQGSEA. This CDR3 comprises 12 residues. CDR3 in DNA: TGCAGCGTTGAGGGCAGGCAAGAGACCCAGTACTTC. This encodes CSVEGRQETQYF.

The V and J genes are TRBV19 and TRBJ2-3; D call uncertain. The CDR3 is 12 amino acids. Germline assignment: CDR1 LNHDA and CDR2 SQIVND (reference sequence). Trimming pared 5 bases from V and 6 bases from J, leaving 9 bases between. The DNA for the CDR3 is TGTGCCAGTAGTCTGAGCTTGGATACGCAGTATTTT. This sequence encodes CASSLSLDTQYF.

This CDR3 is CASSLSRTSYEQYF. CDR3 sequence (DNA): TGTGCCAGCAGCTTAAGTCGCACTTCCTACGAGCAGTACTTC. The chain has TRBV7-8 and TRBJ2-7; D gene unclear. V lost 2 bases and J lost 1, with 9 bases in between. CDR3 length: 14 amino acids. Germline V gene lookup returns CDR1 SGHVS and CDR2 FQNEAQ. The full variable domain, its missing parts supplied by reference TRBV7-8 and TRBJ2-7, is GAGVSQSPRYKVAKRGQDVALRCDPISGHVSLFWYQQALGQGPEFLTYFQNEAQLDKSGLPSDRFFAERPEGSVSTLKIQRTQQEDSAVYLCASSLSRTSYEQYFGPGTRLTVT.

The genes are TRBV7-9 and TRBJ2-7; no reliable D call. Germline loops: CDR1 SEHNR, CDR2 FQNEAQ (reference sequence). V was trimmed by 0 bases and J by 4 bases, leaving 13 bases between them. This CDR3 is built from 15 residues. The CDR3 reads CASSLAQGVYYEQYF. As DNA, the CDR3 is TGTGCCAGCAGCTTAGCGCAAGGAGTTTATTACGAGCAGTACTTC.

This chain links TRBV5-4 with TRBJ2-2, with TRBD1 identical over 7 bases. V lost 1 base, J lost 1 base, and 4 bases stayed unmatched. The CDR3 has 16 residues. The germline gives CDR1 SGHNT, CDR2 YYREEE (reference sequence). The CDR3 sequence is CASSLPRQGNTGELFF. The CDR3 coding sequence is TGTGCCAGCAGCTTGCCCCGACAGGGGAACACCGGGGAGCTGTTTTTT.

The V and J genes are TRBV13 and TRBJ2-3; 9 nucleotides align to TRBD2. This CDR3 is built from 13 residues. The V segment lost 5 bases and the J segment 9 bases; nucleotides outside the gene matches: 6. Germline V CDR1 and CDR2: PRHDT, FYEKMQ (reference sequence). The CDR3 region has the DNA TGTGCCAGCAGCGGACTAGCGTTCGGAACGCAGTATTTT. Amino acid sequence: CASSGLAFGTQYF.

In its sample, this clone was seen a few times. The chain employs TRBV28 and TRBJ1-2; possible D gene TRBD1, 5 bases. The CDR3 sequence is 11 residues long. Germline loops: CDR1 MDHEN, CDR2 SYDVKM. V dropped 10 bases and J dropped 4 bases, with 10 bases sitting between them. CDR3 DNA: TGTGCCACCGGGACGGCCTATGGCTACACCTTC. Translation gives CATGTAYGYTF.

This sequence joins TRBV19 and TRBJ2-6, with D possibly called TRBD1 or TRBD2 (6 bases each). The germline V gene encodes CDR1 LNHDA and CDR2 SQIVND (reference sequence). Trimming cost V 7 bases and J 4 bases, with 17 bases left between them. The CDR3 has 16 residues. Written as DNA, the CDR3 is TGTGCCAGTACTTCTCCGGGGGCGCCCGGGGCCAACGTCCTGACTTTC. Its protein product is CASTSPGAPGANVLTF. Together with reference TRBV19 and TRBJ2-6, the CDR3 gives the full variable domain: DGGITQSPKYLFRKEGQNVTLSCEQNLNHDAMYWYRQDPGQGLRLIYYSQIVNDFQKGDIAEGYSVSREKKESFPLTVTSAQKNPTAFYLCASTSPGAPGANVLTFGAGSRLTVL.

The chain recombines TRBV4-3 with TRBJ2-2; no reliable D call. This CDR3 is 15 amino acids long. Germline CDR1 LGHNA, CDR2 YSLEER. The ends were cut back, 3 bases at V and 1 base at J, with 9 bases in the middle. CDR3 nucleotides: TGCGCCAGCAGCCAGCTCTTGGGGAACACCGGGGAGCTGTTTTTT. It translates to CASSQLLGNTGELFF.

V gene TRBV19 combines with J gene TRBJ2-3, with 7 bases that match TRBD2. Germline V gene lookup returns CDR1 LNHDA and CDR2 SQIVND (reference sequence). This CDR3 has 17 amino acids. V gave up 5 bases and J gave up 0 bases; unmatched junction bases: 11. The CDR3 region is CASSGSPSGGSTDTQYF. CDR3 sequence (DNA): TGTGCCAGTAGTGGAAGCCCTAGCGGAGGAAGCACAGATACGCAGTATTTT.

The chain has TRBV5-6 and TRBJ1-6, with 9 bases aligning to TRBD1. V dropped 0 bases and J dropped 2; count of bases not matched to a gene: 0. CDR1 and CDR2 from the germline V gene are SGHDT and YYEEEE. The CDR3 sequence is 16 residues long. The CDR3 DNA is TGTGCCAGCAGCTTGGGACAGGGGGCCTATAATTCACCCCTCCACTTT. Translating gives CASSLGQGAYNSPLHF. The whole variable domain, remainder taken from reference TRBV5-6 and TRBJ1-6, is DAGVTQSPTHLIKTRGQQVTLRCSPKSGHDTVSWYQQALGQGPQFIFQYYEEEERQRGNFPDRFSGHQFPNYSSELNVNALLLGDSALYLCASSLGQGAYNSPLHFGNGTRLTVT.

The genes are TRBV9 and TRBJ2-2; D may be TRBD2 (5 bases). Germline-derived CDR1 and CDR2 are SGDLS and YYNGEE. Trimming left V 2 bases short and J 4 bases short, with 6 bases between. The CDR3 sequence is 13 residues long. The CDR3 DNA reads as TGTGCCAGCAGCGTTGAGGGCACCGGGGAGCTGTTTTTT. This gives the protein CASSVEGTGELFF.

The gene calls are TRBV4-3 and TRBJ2-3; TRBD1 agrees at 9 bases. Germline lookup yields CDR1 LGHNA and CDR2 YSLEER. With 2 bases clipped from V and 5 bases from J, the junction kept 17 bases outside the gene matches. The length of the CDR3 is 19 residues. As DNA, the CDR3 is TGCGCCAGCAGCCAACGTCTTTCTGGAGGGACAGGGTCGAGAGATACGCAGTATTTT. This encodes CASSQRLSGGTGSRDTQYF.

This clone was recorded once. The V gene is TRBV2, the J gene TRBJ1-5; 7 bases are a match to TRBD1. The J segment lost 4 bases and the V segment lost 2 bases, leaving 5 bases of the junction unmatched. CDR3 size: 15 residues. Germline CDR1 and CDR2: SNHLY and FYNNEI. The CDR3 region is CASSELGQLNQPQHF. The CDR3, as DNA: TGTGCCAGCAGTGAATTGGGACAGCTAAATCAGCCCCAGCATTTT.

CDR3 coding DNA: TGTGCCAGCAGCGGTAGGGCCCAGCATTTT. This translates into CASSGRAQHF. The rearrangement links TRBV28 to TRBJ1-5; D is ambiguous. CDR3 length: 10 residues. Germline V lookup: CDR1 MDHEN, CDR2 SYDVKM. Trimming cost V 6 bases and J 11 bases, with 8 bases left between them. Combining the CDR3 with reference TRBV28 and TRBJ1-5 gives the whole variable domain DVKVTQSSRYLVKRTGEKVFLECVQDMDHENMFWYRQDPGLGLRLIYFSYDVKMKEKGDIPEGYSVSREKKERFSLILESASTNQTSMYLCASSGRAQHFGDGTRLSIL.

A few counts support this clone. V usage is TRBV18 and J usage is TRBJ1-2; D gene uncertain. V lost 3 bases and J lost 0, with 8 bases in between. Germline V lookup: CDR1 KGHSH, CDR2 LQKENI. The CDR3 is 14 residues long. The CDR3 spells CASSPPDANYGYTF. In DNA form, the CDR3 reads TGTGCCAGCTCACCCCCGGATGCTAACTATGGCTACACCTTC.